The 28 T cell receptor beta chains below all came from one sample that was sequenced in a study of human T cells and chemical hapten exposure (dated by TCRdb to about 2021). The time point label for this specimen denotes: healthy volunteer bleed at 2 weeks. Total RNA was extracted from unfractionated whole blood that had been collected in Tempus Blood RNA tubes. Library preparation used RACE. Sequencing used a NextSeq 500. TCRdb trimmed the raw reads at Q25, called clones with MiXCR and kept productive beta chains. Each CDR3 protein appears once, grouped with its most common genes and DNA. This sample comprises about 45,000 distinct CDR3 sequences, about 4.5% of them detected only once. The ten biggest clones cover 5.8% of the sample. Input material: whole blood. These receptors were collected from a human donor in good health. Some clones in this sample may be carry-over from other donors' samples.

This clonotype was picked up many times. The chain uses TRBV28 and TRBJ2-5, with D possibly being TRBD1 (6 bases). Germline loops: CDR1 MDHEN, CDR2 SYDVKM. CDR3 length: 14 amino acids. The V gene lost 2 bases and the J gene lost 4 bases, with 11 bases spanning the gap. CDR3 loop: CASSLTGQAETQYF. CDR3 nucleotides: TGTGCCAGCAGTTTAACAGGGCAGGCAGAGACCCAGTACTTC.

This clonotype was counted ten times or more. CDR3 region: CASSLQPGSGANVLTF. The CDR3 DNA reads as TGTGCCAGCAGCCTCCAGCCGGGTTCTGGGGCCAACGTCCTGACTTTC. The chain joins TRBV3-1 to TRBJ2-6; D is ambiguous. The CDR3 has 16 residues. V was cut by 4 bases and J by 1 base, with 11 bases left in between. The V gene's germline CDR1 is LGHDT and CDR2 YNNKEL (reference sequence).

Many counts were recorded for this clonotype. The chain uses TRBV29-1 and TRBJ1-3; 11 bases are a match to TRBD1. Per the germline V gene, CDR1 is SQVTM and CDR2 is ANQGSEA. The CDR3 contains 14 residues. With 8 bases clipped from V and 0 bases from J, the junction kept 3 bases outside the gene matches. The CDR3 region has the DNA TGCAGCCCCGGGACAGGGGGCTCTGGAAACACCATATATTTT. The encoded protein is CSPGTGGSGNTIYF.

This sequence joins TRBV4-1 and TRBJ2-7; D is unresolved. The CDR3 length is 15 residues. In germline, CDR1 is MGHRA, CDR2 YSYEKL. Deletions cut 3 bases from V and 1 base from J, with 13 bases between. This CDR3 is CASSHGPPASYEQYF. Here the CDR3 DNA reads TGCGCCAGCAGCCACGGCCCCCCGGCGTCCTACGAGCAGTACTTC.

This clonotype was counted ten times or more. The CDR3 DNA reads TGTGCCAGCAGAGGATCAAGCGGAGGGCCCACCGGGGAGCTGTTTTTT. It codes for CASRGSSGGPTGELFF. This rearrangement joins TRBV6-4 to TRBJ2-2; D may be TRBD2 (6 bases). V lost 6 bases and J lost 4, with 18 bases in between. The CDR3 extends over 16 amino acids. Germline loops: CDR1 MRHNA, CDR2 SNTAGT.

This clonotype was recorded a few times. The V call is TRBV4-2, the J call TRBJ2-3; maybe TRBD1 (5 bases). In germline, CDR1 is LGHNA, CDR2 YNFKEQ. The CDR3 is 15 amino acids. The V end lost 0 bases, the J end lost 1 base, and 8 bases lay between the germline ends. CDR3 loop: CASSQDGQGTDTQYF. CDR3 DNA: TGTGCCAGCAGCCAAGATGGACAAGGCACAGATACGCAGTATTTT.

DNA for the CDR3: TGTGCCAGCGGGCAGCTCTACGAGCAGTACTTC. This gives the protein CASGQLYEQYF. The V and J genes are TRBV7-9 and TRBJ2-7; D uncertain. Germline loops: CDR1 SEHNR, CDR2 FQNEAQ (reference sequence). This CDR3 contains 11 residues. V was shortened by 8 bases and J by 3 bases, with 8 bases between the two germline ends.

In regard to this clonotype: This clone may be a read error of a much larger clone one base away. The J gene is TRBJ1-6, the V gene TRBV5-4, with D possibly being TRBD1 (6 bases). CDR1 SGHNT and CDR2 YYREEE come from the germline V gene (reference sequence). The CDR3 is made up of 14 amino acids. Trimming took 3 bases from V and 5 from J, leaving 9 bases between them. CDR3 DNA: TGTGCCAGCAGCTGGGACATGAATAATTCACCCCTCCACTTT. This encodes CASSWDMNNSPLHF.

V is TRBV3-1 and J is TRBJ1-1; D possibly corresponds to TRBD1 (6 bases). The CDR3 runs to 18 residues. The V gene's germline CDR1 is LGHDT and CDR2 YNNKEL (reference sequence). Deletions cut 0 bases from V and 0 bases from J, with 17 bases between. The CDR3 loop is CASSQDGSGVPMNTEAFF. The CDR3 DNA is TGTGCCAGCAGCCAAGATGGGTCAGGGGTCCCCATGAACACTGAAGCTTTCTTT.

This clonotype was observed many times. The J gene is TRBJ1-1, the V gene TRBV27; D gene unclear. CDR3 size: 14 residues. V dropped 1 base and J dropped 1 base, with 7 bases sitting between them. In germline, CDR1 is MNHEY, CDR2 SMNVEV (reference sequence). DNA for the CDR3: TGTGCCAGCAGTTTATTAGTCTCGAACACTGAAGCTTTCTTT. Translation gives CASSLLVSNTEAFF.

This clonotype was counted at least ten times. V usage is TRBV5-1 and J usage is TRBJ2-1; 12 nucleotides agree with TRBD2. V dropped 1 base and J dropped 8; count of bases not matched to a gene: 16. CDR3 length: 19 amino acids. Germline V gives CDR1 SGHRS, CDR2 YFSETQ. The CDR3 DNA reads TGCGCCAGCAGCTTGACAATCCCTAGCGGGAGGGCCAGTAGCCATGAGCAGTTCTTC. This gives the protein CASSLTIPSGRASSHEQFF. The complete variable domain, with remaining parts taken from reference TRBV5-1 and TRBJ2-1, reads KAGVTQTPRYLIKTRGQQVTLSCSPISGHRSVSWYQQTPGQGLQFLFEYFSETQRNKGNFPGRFSGRQFSNSRSEMNVSTLELGDSALYLCASSLTIPSGRASSHEQFFGPGTRLTVL.

The chain joins TRBV4-1 to TRBJ1-1; 7 bases align to TRBD1. V lost 2 bases to trimming and J lost 2 bases; unmatched junction nucleotides: 14. The CDR3 is 18 amino acids. CDR1 is MGHRA, CDR2 YSYEKL, per germline. CDR3 DNA: TGCGCCAGCAGCCAACCTACCCTCCGACAGGGAGCCAACACTGAAGCTTTCTTT. Encoded protein: CASSQPTLRQGANTEAFF.

This clonotype was counted many times. J is TRBJ2-7 and V is TRBV4-1, with D unclear. This CDR3 is 13 amino acids long. In germline, CDR1 is MGHRA, CDR2 YSYEKL. Trimming shortened V by 1 base and J by 4 bases, and 8 bases separated the two germline ends. For the CDR3, the DNA is TGCGCCAGCAGCCAAGGAATGTTATACGAGCAGTACTTC. Encoded protein: CASSQGMLYEQYF.

There are many counts of this clonotype. This rearrangement joins TRBV30 to TRBJ1-1; D perhaps matches TRBD1 (6 bases). This CDR3 is 13 amino acids long. V lost 1 base, J lost 5 bases, and 11 bases lay in between. Germline CDR1 GTSNPN, CDR2 SVGIG (reference sequence). This chain's CDR3 is CAWSGGPSTEAFF. DNA for the CDR3: TGTGCCTGGAGTGGGGGGCCGTCAACTGAAGCTTTCTTT.

This clonotype was seen repeatedly, ten times or more. The rearrangement joins TRBV12-3 or TRBV12-4 to TRBJ2-4; D may correspond to TRBD1 or TRBD2 (6 bases each). Trimming shortened V by 1 base and J by 1 base, and 17 bases separated the two germline ends. This CDR3 region has 18 residues. The CDR3 here is CASSLDLGGGNAKNIQYF. As DNA, the CDR3 is TGTGCCAGCAGTTTAGATTTGGGGGGCGGCAATGCCAAAAACATTCAGTACTTC.

This clonotype showed up many times. The rearrangement uses TRBV28 and TRBJ1-5; 9 bases map to TRBD1. V gave up 8 bases and J gave up 5 bases; unmatched junction bases: 4. Germline V gene data show CDR1 as MDHEN and CDR2 as SYDVKM. This CDR3 comprises 13 residues. The CDR3 reads CASFDRGDQPQHF. CDR3 nucleotides: TGTGCCAGCTTTGACAGGGGGGATCAGCCCCAGCATTTT.

V gene TRBV7-8 combines with J gene TRBJ2-2; the D call may be TRBD1 or TRBD2 (5 bases each). Germline V gene data show CDR1 as SGHVS and CDR2 as FQNEAQ. This CDR3 is 15 amino acids long. The ends were cut back, 5 bases at V and 7 bases at J, with 17 bases in the middle. In nucleotides, the CDR3 is TGTGCCAGCAGCCAGATCCCGGGGCTTGGCGGGGAGCTGTTTTTT. It codes for CASSQIPGLGGELFF.

This clonotype was recorded a few times. J is TRBJ2-7 and V is TRBV12-3 or TRBV12-4; 15 bases line up with TRBD2. CDR3 size: 16 residues. V dropped 6 bases and J dropped 7; count of bases not matched to a gene: 10. The CDR3 sequence is CASSSRTSGRALEQYF. As DNA, the CDR3 is TGTGCCAGCAGCTCGAGGACTAGCGGGAGGGCCTTAGAGCAGTACTTC.

This clonotype appeared many times. The chain joins TRBV28 to TRBJ2-7; 8 positions match TRBD1. From germline, CDR1 is MDHEN and CDR2 SYDVKM. This CDR3 comprises 14 residues. J gave up 2 bases and V 6 bases, and 6 bases lay outside the gene matches. Here the CDR3 DNA reads TGTGCCAGCAGCCCGGGACAGGTGACCTACGAGCAGTACTTC. Encoded protein: CASSPGQVTYEQYF.

J is TRBJ2-7 and V is TRBV7-3; TRBD2 is a possible D gene (5 bases). Germline CDR1 and CDR2: SGHTA and FQGTGA. Trimming took off 1 base at V and 6 bases at J, with 10 bases between the two ends. The CDR3 spans 13 residues. Here the CDR3 reads CASSLNGRGEQYF. As DNA, the CDR3 is TGTGCCAGCAGCTTAAACGGCCGGGGCGAGCAGTACTTC.

This clonotype was recorded many times. The rearrangement uses TRBV20-1 and TRBJ2-7; 12 bases are a match to TRBD2. The length of the CDR3 is 18 residues. J lost 5 bases, V lost 0 bases, and 14 bases had no gene match. Germline-derived CDR1 and CDR2 are DFQATT and SNEGSKA (reference sequence). The CDR3 protein is CSARDPASGRANRHEQYF. In DNA form, the CDR3 reads TGCAGTGCTAGAGATCCCGCTAGCGGGAGGGCCAATCGACACGAGCAGTACTTC.

This clonotype was seen a few times. The chain combines TRBV20-1 with TRBJ2-1; 8 bases fit TRBD1. Germline V gene sequence: CDR1 DFQATT, CDR2 SNEGSKA (reference sequence). The V and J ends lost 3 bases and 7 bases, in that order; junction bases with no gene match: 14. The length of the CDR3 is 16 residues. CDR3 DNA: TGCAGTGCTAGTATACCGGACAGGGCGATTGGGAATGAGCAGTTCTTC. Translated: CSASIPDRAIGNEQFF.

The sample holds many counts of this clonotype. This rearrangement joins TRBV6-5 to TRBJ2-3; no definite D call. V dropped 4 bases and J dropped 1 base, with 18 bases sitting between them. There are 17 residues in the CDR3. Germline CDR1 and CDR2: MNHEY and SVGAGI. Here the CDR3 reads CASSLGFDLGGTDTQYF. CDR3 in DNA: TGTGCCAGCAGTTTGGGATTTGACTTAGGCGGCACAGATACGCAGTATTTT.

This clonotype has ten or more counts. V usage is TRBV9 and J usage is TRBJ2-7, with TRBD2 matching 9 bases. This CDR3 region has 17 residues. Unmatched junction bases numbered 14, after V lost 0 bases and J lost 7 bases. CDR1 SGDLS and CDR2 YYNGEE come from the germline V gene. CDR3 protein: CASSVDSSGRRSSEQYF. The CDR3 DNA reads TGTGCCAGCAGCGTAGATAGTAGCGGGAGAAGATCGAGTGAGCAGTACTTC.

This clonotype has more than one count but fewer than ten. J is TRBJ1-4 and V is TRBV28, with 7 bases that match TRBD1. Germline trimming cut 4 bases from V and 11 bases from J; bases unmatched to any gene: 16. This CDR3 spans 16 amino acids. Per the germline V gene, CDR1 is MDHEN and CDR2 is SYDVKM. DNA of the CDR3: TGTGCCAGCAGTTACCCTCCGGGGACAGCCGGAGGGAAACTGTTTTTT. It is translated as CASSYPPGTAGGKLFF.

This clonotype came up many times. The chain joins TRBV28 to TRBJ1-5, with D unclear. Trimming stripped 1 base from V and 4 bases from J, with 5 bases between. The CDR3 covers 13 residues. Germline CDR1 reads MDHEN; CDR2 reads SYDVKM. CDR3 protein: CASSLLGNQPQHF. CDR3 DNA: TGTGCCAGCAGTTTATTGGGAAATCAGCCCCAGCATTTT.

In its sample, this clonotype was seen many times. The CDR3 loop reads CSVGGLSNYGYTF. The CDR3 DNA reads as TGCAGCGTTGGGGGACTATCAAACTATGGCTACACCTTC. This chain connects TRBV29-1 to TRBJ1-2, with a possible D match to TRBD1 (5 bases). The V gene's germline CDR1 is SQVTM and CDR2 ANQGSEA. This CDR3 contains 13 residues. Deletions cut 4 bases from V and 2 bases from J, with 11 bases between.

This clonotype was found many times. The rearrangement links TRBV7-9 to TRBJ2-7; no clear D. Trimming left V 5 bases short and J 4 bases short, with 6 bases between. Germline assignment: CDR1 SEHNR and CDR2 FQNEAQ (reference sequence). The CDR3 is 11 residues long. The CDR3 reads CASSLTYEQYF. For the CDR3, the DNA is TGTGCCAGCAGCCTTACGTACGAGCAGTACTTC. Full variable domain (outside the CDR3, taken from reference TRBV7-9 and TRBJ2-7): DTGVSQNPRHKITKRGQNVTFRCDPISEHNRLYWYRQTLGQGPEFLTYFQNEAQLEKSRLLSDRFSAERPKGSFSTLEIQRTEQGDSAMYLCASSLTYEQYFGPGTRLTVT.